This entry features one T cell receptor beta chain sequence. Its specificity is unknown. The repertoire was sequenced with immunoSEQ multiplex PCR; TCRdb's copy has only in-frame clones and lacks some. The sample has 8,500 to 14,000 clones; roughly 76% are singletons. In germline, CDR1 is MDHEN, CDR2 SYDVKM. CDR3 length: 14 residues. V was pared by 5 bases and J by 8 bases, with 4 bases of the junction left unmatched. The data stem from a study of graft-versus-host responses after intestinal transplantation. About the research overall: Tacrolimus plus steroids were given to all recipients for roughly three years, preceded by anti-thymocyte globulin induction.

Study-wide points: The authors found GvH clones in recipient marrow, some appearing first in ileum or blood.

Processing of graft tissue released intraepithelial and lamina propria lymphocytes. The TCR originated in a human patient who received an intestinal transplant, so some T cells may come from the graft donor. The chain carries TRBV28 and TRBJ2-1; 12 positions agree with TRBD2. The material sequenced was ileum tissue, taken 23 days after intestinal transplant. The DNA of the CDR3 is TGTGCCAGCAGTCCTAGCGGGAGGGCCGATGAGCAGTTCTTC. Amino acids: CASSPSGRADEQFF. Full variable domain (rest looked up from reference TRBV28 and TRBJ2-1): DVKVTQSSRYLVKRTGEKVFLECVQDMDHENMFWYRQDPGLGLRLIYFSYDVKMKEKGDIPEGYSVSREKKERFSLILESASTNQTSMYLCASSPSGRADEQFFGPGTRLTVL.